These 5 T cell receptor beta chains were sequenced from one sample in a study of cytotoxic CD8 clonotypes in ibrutinib-treated CLL (dated by TCRdb to the early 2020s). The sample's time point label, decoded: progressive disease on ibrutinib. Library method: the immunoSEQ multiplex PCR assay. Here the immuneACCESS table is served through TCRdb, limited to in-frame sequences with V and J called. Missing clones are a known gap in these copies; in checked studies unresolved V genes cover under half, and the rest lacks a known reason. This sample gives 250,000 to 350,000 clones in total; around 77% of them show up just once. About 5% of the sample rests with the top ten. The source material was PBMCs, sampled at disease progression, from a patient treated with ibrutinib. The receptors were sampled from a human donor with chronic lymphocytic leukemia.

This sequence joins TRBV4-1 and TRBJ2-5, with D perhaps being TRBD1 or TRBD2 (5 bases each). The germline gives CDR1 MGHRA, CDR2 YSYEKL. V was pared by 5 bases and J by 4 bases, with 26 bases between. The CDR3 runs 18 residues. The CDR3 sequence is CASSLHRLAGRNGETQYF. The CDR3 coding sequence is TGCGCCAGCAGCTTACACCGACTGGCAGGGAGAAATGGAGAGACCCAGTACTTC.

The chain uses TRBV7-6 and TRBJ1-4; no clear D. CDR3 length: 13 residues. Germline V gene data show CDR1 as SGHVS and CDR2 as FNYEAQ. V was clipped by 6 bases and J by 1 base, with 6 bases between them. The CDR3 loop is CASSYLTNEKLFF. CDR3 sequence (DNA): TGTGCCAGCAGTTATTTAACTAATGAAAAACTGTTTTTT.

In this sample, this clone turned up a few times. J is TRBJ1-5 and V is TRBV6-6, with D unclear. Germline V gene sequence: CDR1 MNHNY, CDR2 SVGAGI (reference sequence). This CDR3 has 14 residues. The germline V and J ends were trimmed by 0 bases and 7 bases, with 10 bases remaining between them. CDR3 DNA: TGTGCCAGCAGTTACTCGACGGCCGCGCAGCCCCAGCATTTT. It translates to CASSYSTAAQPQHF.

Concerning this clone itself: Other DNA sequences in this specimen translate into the identical CDR3. The J gene is TRBJ2-5, the V gene TRBV5-4; the D gene is possibly TRBD2 (7 bases). CDR3 length: 15 residues. CDR1 and CDR2 from the germline V gene are SGHNT and YYREEE (reference sequence). V was pared by 0 bases and J by 5 bases, with 14 bases between. CDR3: CASSLDQGRGETQYF. Written as DNA, the CDR3 is TGTGCCAGCAGCTTGGATCAGGGGAGGGGGGAGACCCAGTACTTC. The full variable domain, rest sourced from reference TRBV5-4 and TRBJ2-5, is ETGVTQSPTHLIKTRGQQVTLRCSSQSGHNTVSWYQQALGQGPQFIFQYYREEENGRGNFPPRFSGLQFPNYSSELNVNALELDDSALYLCASSLDQGRGETQYFGPGTRLLVL.

The rearrangement joins TRBV2 to TRBJ1-1; no definite D call. Trimming stripped 7 bases from V and 1 base from J, with 7 bases between. The germline V gene has CDR1 SNHLY and CDR2 FYNNEI. This CDR3 is 12 amino acids long. CDR3 in DNA: TGTGCCAGCAAGGCCCAGAACACTGAAGCTTTCTTT. Encoded protein: CASKAQNTEAFF.